The rows below give T cell receptor beta chains drawn from one sample of a study of cytomegalovirus exposure and HLA in healthy donors. Clones were read by immunoSEQ multiplex PCR, and TCRdb kept only the in-frame ones, dropping some. The profile covers roughly 89,000 clones, with 75% to 85% appearing a single time and 1.9% taken by the ten largest. Sequencing was done on a sample of PBMCs. The receptors stem from a woman aged 25 to 39 in good health and CMV-seronegative. CDR3s include the opening cysteine and the closing phenylalanine or tryptophan. The order of the fields is clone size, J gene, D gene, V gene, CDR3 protein, CDR3 DNA. The D gene is left open where the match is weak. Not every row has a clone size; where given, it reads once, few, many or a size class.

NA	TRBJ2-4	TRBD1	TRBV2	CASRSPGQGASLEKNIQYF	TGTGCCAGCAGGAGTCCGGGACAGGGGGCGTCTCTCGAGAAAAACATTCAGTACTTC
NA	TRBJ2-7	NA	TRBV10-3	CAISDRRQDEQYF	TGTGCCATCAGTGATCGACGACAGGACGAGCAGTACTTC
NA	TRBJ2-3	TRBD2	TRBV2	CASRLSSGNEDTQYF	TGTGCCAGCAGACTGTCTAGCGGGAATGAGGATACGCAGTATTTT
NA	TRBJ2-7	NA	TRBV7-9	CASSLVESSYEQYF	TGTGCCAGCAGCTTAGTGGAGAGCTCCTACGAGCAGTACTTC
NA	TRBJ2-7	TRBD1	TRBV5-6	CASSFRGTGFYEQYF	TGTGCCAGCAGCTTTCGTGGGACAGGGTTTTACGAGCAGTACTTC
NA	TRBJ1-1	NA	TRBV7-3	CASSLDMDTEAFF	TGTGCCAGCAGCTTGGACATGGACACTGAAGCTTTCTTT
NA	TRBJ2-1	TRBD2	TRBV12-5	CASGGSSGGAYNEQFF	TGTGCTAGTGGGGGCTCTAGCGGGGGGGCCTACAATGAGCAGTTCTTC
NA	TRBJ2-3	TRBD2	TRBV7-2	CASSVGLAGGGTQYF	TGTGCCAGCAGCGTGGGACTAGCGGGAGGCGGTACGCAGTATTTT
NA	TRBJ2-5	NA	TRBV27	CASWGVRKETQYF	TGTGCCAGTTGGGGGGTTCGGAAAGAGACCCAGTACTTC
NA	TRBJ2-3	NA	TRBV4-3	CASSQYRDITDTQYF	TGCGCCAGCAGCCAGTACAGGGATATAACAGATACGCAGTATTTT
NA	TRBJ2-6	NA	TRBV7-9	CASSLVGRDPGANVLTF	TGTGCCAGCAGCTTAGTGGGCAGGGATCCTGGGGCCAACGTCCTGACTTTC
NA	TRBJ1-3	NA	TRBV4-1	CASSLTRDSGNTIYF	TGCGCCAGCAGCCTCACGAGAGACTCTGGAAACACCATATATTTT
once	TRBJ1-4	NA	TRBV19	CASSAVWGANEKLFF	TGTGCCAGTAGTGCCGTGTGGGGGGCTAATGAAAAACTGTTTTTT
NA	TRBJ1-2	NA	TRBV25-1	CASSREGLPSYTF	TGTGCCAGCAGTCGAGAGGGCCTTCCGTCCTACACCTTC
NA	TRBJ1-5	TRBD1	TRBV28	CASSLAGGTGQGAQPQHF	TGTGCCAGCAGTTTGGCGGGGGGGACAGGACAGGGAGCCCAGCCCCAGCATTTT
NA	TRBJ1-2	TRBD1	TRBV27	CASSWEETGGRGYTF	TGTGCCAGCAGTTGGGAAGAGACAGGGGGACGTGGCTACACCTTC
NA	TRBJ2-2	NA	TRBV19	CASSIVRGNTGELFF	TGTGCCAGTAGTATAGTGCGGGGGAACACCGGGGAGCTGTTTTTT
NA	TRBJ2-5	NA	TRBV7-9	CSSSRGETQYF	TGTTCCAGCAGCCGAGGGGAGACCCAGTACTTC
NA	TRBJ2-6	TRBD2	TRBV4-3	CASSQEAGSGANVLTF	TGCGCCAGCAGCCAAGAAGCGGGATCTGGGGCCAACGTCCTGACTTTC
NA	TRBJ2-1	TRBD2	TRBV7-9	CASSLSGGRANEQFF	TGTGCCAGCAGCTTGAGTGGCGGGAGGGCCAATGAGCAGTTCTTC
NA	TRBJ2-1	NA	TRBV19	CASSVAVNEQFF	TGTGCCAGTAGTGTAGCGGTCAATGAGCAGTTCTTC
NA	TRBJ2-1	TRBD1	TRBV11-3	CASSYTGGQYNEQFF	TGTGCCAGCAGCTACACAGGGGGCCAATACAATGAGCAGTTCTTC
few	TRBJ1-1	NA	TRBV7-2	CASTIGGTEAFF	TGTGCCAGCACTATAGGGGGCACTGAAGCTTTCTTT
NA	TRBJ2-7	TRBD2	TRBV4-3	CASSRAVSTSGYEQYF	TGCGCCAGCAGCCGAGCAGTATCAACTAGCGGGTACGAGCAGTACTTC
NA	TRBJ1-5	NA	TRBV28	CASIRDISNNQPQHF	TGTGCCAGCATCCGGGACATCTCAAACAATCAGCCCCAGCATTTT
once	TRBJ2-7	NA	TRBV27	CASKRQQNSYEQYF	TGTGCCAGCAAAAGGCAACAGAACTCCTACGAGCAGTACTTC
NA	TRBJ1-2	NA	TRBV28	CATASGGGGYTF	TGTGCCACCGCTAGCGGGGGCGGCGGCTACACCTTC
NA	TRBJ1-1	NA	TRBV7-8	CASSFSRWTEAFF	TGTGCCAGCAGCTTTAGTCGTTGGACTGAAGCTTTCTTT
few	TRBJ2-1	TRBD1	TRBV28	CASRPRGQAGDNEQFF	TGTGCCAGCAGACCAAGAGGACAGGCCGGCGACAATGAGCAGTTCTTC
NA	TRBJ1-1	NA	TRBV19	CASSTYGQTNTEAFF	TGTGCCAGTAGTACTTACGGACAGACGAACACTGAAGCTTTCTTT
NA	TRBJ1-3	TRBD1	TRBV10-1	CARYGTGGFYSGNTIYF	TGCGCCAGATACGGGACAGGGGGCTTCTACTCTGGAAACACCATATATTTT
once	TRBJ2-2	TRBD2	TRBV10-3	CAISKPTSGRTGELFF	TGTGCCATCAGCAAACCGACTAGCGGGAGGACCGGGGAGCTGTTTTTT
NA	TRBJ2-7	TRBD2	TRBV5-8	CASSSAGLAVFGYEQYF	TGTGCCAGCAGCTCAGCTGGACTAGCGGTTTTTGGCTACGAGCAGTACTTC
NA	TRBJ2-5	TRBD2	TRBV7-9	CASSPRAAGDQETQYF	TGTGCCAGCAGCCCCCGTGCAGCGGGAGACCAAGAGACCCAGTACTTC
NA	TRBJ2-1	TRBD2	TRBV19	CASSIQAGALGEQFF	TGTGCCAGTAGTATACAAGCGGGAGCCCTGGGCGAGCAGTTCTTC
NA	TRBJ2-7	TRBD2	TRBV7-9	CASSMGLAGGPTEQYF	TGTGCCAGCAGCATGGGACTAGCGGGAGGGCCAACCGAGCAGTACTTC
NA	TRBJ2-2	NA	TRBV7-8	CASSLTGPWPDTGELFF	TGTGCCAGCAGCTTAACAGGTCCTTGGCCAGACACCGGGGAGCTGTTTTTT
NA	TRBJ2-3	TRBD1	TRBV2	CASRDRADTQYF	TGTGCCAGCAGGGACAGGGCAGATACGCAGTATTTT
NA	TRBJ2-7	NA	TRBV5-3	CARTTPRDTSYEQYF	TGTGCCAGAACCACACCCCGGGACACCTCCTACGAGCAGTACTTC
once	TRBJ1-1	NA	TRBV28	CASSLSGYMNTEAFF	TGTGCCAGCAGTTTAAGTGGTTACATGAACACTGAAGCTTTCTTT
NA	TRBJ2-3	NA	TRBV5-6	CASSPRPGADTQYF	TGTGCCAGCAGCCCTCGGCCGGGGGCAGATACGCAGTATTTT
NA	TRBJ1-1	NA	TRBV30	CAWKLNTEAFF	TGTGCCTGGAAGCTGAACACTGAAGCTTTCTTT
few	TRBJ2-3	TRBD2	TRBV18	CASSPRGTSVSTDTQYF	TGTGCCAGCTCACCACGAGGTACTAGCGTTAGCACAGATACGCAGTATTTT
once	TRBJ2-3	TRBD2	TRBV5-3	CARSFSPSGNTDTQYF	TGTGCCAGAAGCTTCTCCCCTAGCGGGAATACAGATACGCAGTATTTT
NA	TRBJ2-4	NA	TRBV10-1	CASSGGDLAKNIQYF	TGCGCCAGCAGTGGGGGCGATCTAGCCAAAAACATTCAGTACTTC
NA	TRBJ2-5	TRBD1	TRBV4-2	CASSQERQGQGTETQYF	TGTGCCAGCAGCCAAGAGCGTCAGGGACAGGGTACGGAGACCCAGTACTTC